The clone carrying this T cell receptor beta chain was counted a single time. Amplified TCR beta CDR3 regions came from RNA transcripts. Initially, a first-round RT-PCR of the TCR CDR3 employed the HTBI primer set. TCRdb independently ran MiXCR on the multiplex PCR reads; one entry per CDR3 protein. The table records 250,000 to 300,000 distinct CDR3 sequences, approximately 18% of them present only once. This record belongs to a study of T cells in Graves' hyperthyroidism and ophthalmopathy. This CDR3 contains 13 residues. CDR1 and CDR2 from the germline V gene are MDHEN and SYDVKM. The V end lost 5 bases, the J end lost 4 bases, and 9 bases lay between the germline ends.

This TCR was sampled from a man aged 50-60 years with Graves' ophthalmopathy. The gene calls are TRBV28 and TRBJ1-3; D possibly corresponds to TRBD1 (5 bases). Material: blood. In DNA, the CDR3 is TGTGCCAGCAGTCCAGGGACCGGAAACACCATATATTTT. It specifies CASSPGTGNTIYF.